This T cell receptor beta chain emerged from a study of PD-1 blockade in classical Hodgkin lymphoma. Study findings and constraints: Complete responders had baseline diversity similar to newly diagnosed patients.

After autologous stem cell transplantation all patients relapsed, and prior brentuximab vedotin exposure differed between cohorts. Trimming cost V 1 base and J 3 bases, with 9 bases left between them. The CDR3 runs to 14 residues. Germline-derived CDR1 and CDR2 are SNHLY and FYNNEI. Note on this clone: Its target is unknown.

Sequenced by immunoSEQ multiplex PCR; TCRdb stores in-frame clones only, minus some. The repertoire consists of 90,000 to 130,000 clones, with roughly nine tenths occurring once and the leading ten covering about 20%. The sequenced sample was peripheral blood mononuclear cells (PBMCs), obtained before the second cycle of nivolumab. The TCR was taken from a human donor with classical Hodgkin lymphoma. This chain uses TRBV2 with TRBJ2-5, with a tentative D call TRBD1 (5 bases). This CDR3 is CASSEDRWKETQYF. The CDR3 DNA reads as TGTGCCAGCAGTGAAGACAGGTGGAAAGAGACCCAGTACTTC.